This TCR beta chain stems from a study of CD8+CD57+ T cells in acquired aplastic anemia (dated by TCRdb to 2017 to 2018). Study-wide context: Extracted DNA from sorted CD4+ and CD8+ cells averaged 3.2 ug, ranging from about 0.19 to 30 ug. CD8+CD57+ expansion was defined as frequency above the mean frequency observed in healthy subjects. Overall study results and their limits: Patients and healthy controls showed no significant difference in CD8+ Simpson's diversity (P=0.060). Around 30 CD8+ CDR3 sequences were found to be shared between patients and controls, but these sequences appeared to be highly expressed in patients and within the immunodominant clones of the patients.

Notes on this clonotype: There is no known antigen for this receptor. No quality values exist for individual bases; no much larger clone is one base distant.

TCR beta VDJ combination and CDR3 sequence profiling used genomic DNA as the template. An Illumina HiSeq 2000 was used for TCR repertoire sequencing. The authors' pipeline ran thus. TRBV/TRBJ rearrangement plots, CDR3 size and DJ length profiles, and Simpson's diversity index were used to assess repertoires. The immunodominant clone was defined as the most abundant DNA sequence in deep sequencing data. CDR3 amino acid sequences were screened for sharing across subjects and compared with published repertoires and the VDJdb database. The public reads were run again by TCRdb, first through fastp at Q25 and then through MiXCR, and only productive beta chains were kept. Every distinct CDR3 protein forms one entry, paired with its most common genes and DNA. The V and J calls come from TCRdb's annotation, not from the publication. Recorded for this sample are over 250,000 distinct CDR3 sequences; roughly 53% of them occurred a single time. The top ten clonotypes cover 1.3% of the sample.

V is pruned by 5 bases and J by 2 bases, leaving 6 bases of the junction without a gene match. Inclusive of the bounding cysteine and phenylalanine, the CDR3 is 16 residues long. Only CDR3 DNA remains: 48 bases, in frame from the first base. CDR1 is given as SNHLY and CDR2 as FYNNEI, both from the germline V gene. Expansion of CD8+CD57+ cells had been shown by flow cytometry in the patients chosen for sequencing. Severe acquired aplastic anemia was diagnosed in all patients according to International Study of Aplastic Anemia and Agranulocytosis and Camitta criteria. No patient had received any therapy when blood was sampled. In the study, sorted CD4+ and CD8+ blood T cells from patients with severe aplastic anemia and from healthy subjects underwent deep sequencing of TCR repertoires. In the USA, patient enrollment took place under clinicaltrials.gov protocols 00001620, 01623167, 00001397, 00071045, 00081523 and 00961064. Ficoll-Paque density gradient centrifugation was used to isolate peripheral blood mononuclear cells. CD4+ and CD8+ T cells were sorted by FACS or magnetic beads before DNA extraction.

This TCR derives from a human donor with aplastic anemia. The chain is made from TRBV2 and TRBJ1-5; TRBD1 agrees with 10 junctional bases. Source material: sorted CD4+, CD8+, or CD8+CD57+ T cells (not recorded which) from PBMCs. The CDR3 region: CASSPGTGAGNQPQHF. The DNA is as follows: TGTGCCAGCAGTCCCGGGACAGGGGCGGGCAATCAGCCCCAGCATTTT.